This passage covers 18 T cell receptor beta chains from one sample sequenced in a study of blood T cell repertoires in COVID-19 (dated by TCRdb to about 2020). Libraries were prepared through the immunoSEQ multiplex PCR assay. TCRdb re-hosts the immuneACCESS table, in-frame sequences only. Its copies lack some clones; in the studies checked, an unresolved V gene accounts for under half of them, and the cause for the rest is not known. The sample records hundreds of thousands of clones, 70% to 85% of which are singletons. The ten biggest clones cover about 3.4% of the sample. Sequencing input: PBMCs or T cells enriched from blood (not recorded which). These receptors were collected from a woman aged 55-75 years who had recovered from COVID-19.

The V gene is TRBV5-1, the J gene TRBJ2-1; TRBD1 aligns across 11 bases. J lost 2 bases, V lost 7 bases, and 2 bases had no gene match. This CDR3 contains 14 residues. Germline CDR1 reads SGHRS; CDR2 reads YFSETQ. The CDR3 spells CASGQGATYNEQFF. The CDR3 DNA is TGCGCCAGCGGACAGGGGGCTACCTACAATGAGCAGTTCTTC.

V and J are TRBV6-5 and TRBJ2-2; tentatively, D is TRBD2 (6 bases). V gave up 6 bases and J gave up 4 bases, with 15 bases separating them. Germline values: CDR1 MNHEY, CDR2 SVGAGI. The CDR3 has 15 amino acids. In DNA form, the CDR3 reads TGTGCCAGCAGCGCCGGGACTCCGCCCACCGGGGAGCTGTTTTTT. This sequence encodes CASSAGTPPTGELFF.

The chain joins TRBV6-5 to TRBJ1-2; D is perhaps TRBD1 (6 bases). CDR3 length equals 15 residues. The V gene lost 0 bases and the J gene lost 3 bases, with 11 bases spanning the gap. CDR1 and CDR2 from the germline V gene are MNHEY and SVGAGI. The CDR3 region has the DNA TGTGCCAGCAGTTACTCGGGGGCGCGGGACTATGGCTACACCTTC. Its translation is CASSYSGARDYGYTF.

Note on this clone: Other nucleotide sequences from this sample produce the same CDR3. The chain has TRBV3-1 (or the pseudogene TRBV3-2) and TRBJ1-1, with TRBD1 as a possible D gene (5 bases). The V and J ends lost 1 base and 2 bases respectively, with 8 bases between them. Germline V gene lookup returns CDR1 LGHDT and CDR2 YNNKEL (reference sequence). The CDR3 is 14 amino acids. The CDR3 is CASSQGQINTEAFF. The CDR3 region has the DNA TGTGCCAGCAGCCAAGGACAGATAAACACTGAAGCTTTCTTT.

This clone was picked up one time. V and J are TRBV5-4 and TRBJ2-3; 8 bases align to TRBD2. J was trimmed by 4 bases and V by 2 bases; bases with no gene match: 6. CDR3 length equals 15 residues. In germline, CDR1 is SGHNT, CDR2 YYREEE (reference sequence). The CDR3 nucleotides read TGTGCCAGCAGCTTAGGCGGGGGGCCTGCAGATACGCAGTATTTT. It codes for CASSLGGGPADTQYF.

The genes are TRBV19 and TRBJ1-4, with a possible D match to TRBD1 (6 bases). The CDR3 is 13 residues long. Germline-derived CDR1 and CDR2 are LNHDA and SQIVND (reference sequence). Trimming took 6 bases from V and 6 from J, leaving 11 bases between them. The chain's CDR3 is CASSRQDYEKLFF. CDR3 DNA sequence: TGTGCCAGTAGCCGACAGGATTATGAAAAACTGTTTTTT.

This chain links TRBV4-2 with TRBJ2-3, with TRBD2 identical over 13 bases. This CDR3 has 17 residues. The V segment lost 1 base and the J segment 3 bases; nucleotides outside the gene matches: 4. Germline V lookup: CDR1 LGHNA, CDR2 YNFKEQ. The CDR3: CASSQGTSGSLTDTQYF. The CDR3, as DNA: TGTGCCAGCAGCCAAGGGACTAGCGGGAGTTTGACAGATACGCAGTATTTT.

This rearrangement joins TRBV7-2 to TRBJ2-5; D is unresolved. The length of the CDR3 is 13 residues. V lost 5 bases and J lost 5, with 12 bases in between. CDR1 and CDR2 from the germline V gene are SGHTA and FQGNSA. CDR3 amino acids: CASSLSNRETQYF. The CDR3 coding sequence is TGTGCCAGCAGCCTATCGAACCGGGAGACCCAGTACTTC.

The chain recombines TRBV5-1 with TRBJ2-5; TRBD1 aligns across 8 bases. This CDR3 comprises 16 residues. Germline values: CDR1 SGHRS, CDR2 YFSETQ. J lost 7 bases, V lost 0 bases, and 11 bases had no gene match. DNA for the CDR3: TGCGCCAGCAGCTTGGCCATAGGGGGACAGGCGGGGACCCAGTACTTC. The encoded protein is CASSLAIGGQAGTQYF.

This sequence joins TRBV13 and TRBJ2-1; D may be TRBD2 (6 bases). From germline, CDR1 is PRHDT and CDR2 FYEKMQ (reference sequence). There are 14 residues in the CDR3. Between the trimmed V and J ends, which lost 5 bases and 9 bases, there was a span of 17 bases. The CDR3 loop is CASSPEVIGGEQFF. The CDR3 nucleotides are TGTGCCAGCAGCCCAGAGGTCATCGGGGGTGAGCAGTTCTTC.

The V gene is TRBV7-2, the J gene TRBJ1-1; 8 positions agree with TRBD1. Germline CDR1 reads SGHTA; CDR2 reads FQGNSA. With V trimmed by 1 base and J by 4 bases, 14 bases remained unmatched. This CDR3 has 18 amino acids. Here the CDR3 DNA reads TGTGCCAGCAGCTTAGGACGGGGGCCAGGGGGCGTTCGCACTGAAGCTTTCTTT. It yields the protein CASSLGRGPGGVRTEAFF.

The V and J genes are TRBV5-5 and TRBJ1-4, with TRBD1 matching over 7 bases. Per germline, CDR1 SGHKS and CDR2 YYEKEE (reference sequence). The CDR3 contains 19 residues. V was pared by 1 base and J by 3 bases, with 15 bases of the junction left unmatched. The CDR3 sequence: CASSLILRTGGWANEKLFF. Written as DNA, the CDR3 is TGTGCCAGCAGCTTGATTCTAAGGACAGGAGGTTGGGCTAATGAAAAACTGTTTTTT. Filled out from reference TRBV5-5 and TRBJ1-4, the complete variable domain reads DAGVTQSPTHLIKTRGQQVTLRCSPISGHKSVSWYQQVLGQGPQFIFQYYEKEERGRGNFPDRFSARQFPNYSSELNVNALLLGDSALYLCASSLILRTGGWANEKLFFGSGTQLSVL.

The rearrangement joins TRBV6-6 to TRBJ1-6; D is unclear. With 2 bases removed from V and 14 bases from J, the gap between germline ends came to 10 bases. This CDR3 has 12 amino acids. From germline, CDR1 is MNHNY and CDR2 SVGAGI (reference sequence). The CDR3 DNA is TGTGCCAGCAGTTACGCGGGGAACACCCTCCACTTT. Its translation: CASSYAGNTLHF.

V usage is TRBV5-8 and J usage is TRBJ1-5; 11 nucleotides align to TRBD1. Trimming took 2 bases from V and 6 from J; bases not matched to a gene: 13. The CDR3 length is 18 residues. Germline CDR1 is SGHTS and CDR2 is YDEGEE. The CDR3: CASSFSLHGTGGTQPQHF. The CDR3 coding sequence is TGTGCCAGCAGCTTCTCACTTCACGGGACAGGGGGTACTCAGCCCCAGCATTTT.

CDR3 protein: CASRQGYQSPLHF. In DNA, the CDR3 is TGTGCCAGTCGACAGGGGTATCAGTCACCCCTCCACTTT. The chain recombines TRBV19 with TRBJ1-6; 8 bases map to TRBD1. The trim removed 8 bases at V and 10 bases at J, leaving 7 bases unmatched. Germline CDR1 is LNHDA and CDR2 is SQIVND (reference sequence). The CDR3 consists of 13 residues.

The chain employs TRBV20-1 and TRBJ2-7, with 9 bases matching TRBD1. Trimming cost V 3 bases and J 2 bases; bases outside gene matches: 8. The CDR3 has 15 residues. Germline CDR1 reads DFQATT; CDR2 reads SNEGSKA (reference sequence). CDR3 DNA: TGCAGTGCTAGTAGGGGGGACAGGGCGCCCTACGAGCAGTACTTC. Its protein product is CSASRGDRAPYEQYF.

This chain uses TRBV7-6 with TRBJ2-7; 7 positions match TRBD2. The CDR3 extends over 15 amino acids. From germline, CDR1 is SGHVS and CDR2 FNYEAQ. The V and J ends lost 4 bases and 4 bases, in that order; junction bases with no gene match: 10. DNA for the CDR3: TGTGCCAGCAGCTCCGGGAGGACTCCTTCTTACGAGCAGTACTTC. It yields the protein CASSSGRTPSYEQYF.

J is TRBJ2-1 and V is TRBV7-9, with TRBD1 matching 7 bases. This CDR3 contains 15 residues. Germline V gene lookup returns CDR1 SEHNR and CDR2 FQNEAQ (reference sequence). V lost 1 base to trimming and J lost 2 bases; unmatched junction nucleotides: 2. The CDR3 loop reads CASSLDRGPYNEQFF. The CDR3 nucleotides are TGTGCCAGCAGCTTAGACAGGGGTCCCTACAATGAGCAGTTCTTC.